The entry that follows covers one T cell receptor (beta chain) sequence. The source of the sample is a study of blood T cell repertoires in COVID-19. About the study: Samples representing acute and convalescent COVID-19 were sourced from the United States, Italy and Spain.

Germline V gene lookup returns CDR1 SGHVS and CDR2 FQNEAQ. CDR3 length: 17 residues. J gave up 6 bases and V 5 bases, and 16 bases lay outside the gene matches. Methods used by the authors: Estimation of nucleated cell counts was performed using reference gene primer amplification. Sequencing used immunoSEQ multiplex PCR; TCRdb keeps in-frame clones, though not all of them. For V, J and clone size, that table is used; D and trimming come from the DNA. The sample includes roughly 520,000 clones, roughly 90% of them seen just once. This chain links TRBV7-8 with TRBJ2-1; 7 bases map to TRBD2. The TCR originated in a woman aged 40 to 49 who had recovered from COVID-19. Sequences were obtained from PBMCs or T cells enriched from blood (not recorded which). This CDR3 reads CASSPEMASGLFNEQFF. CDR3 nucleotide sequence: TGTGCCAGCAGCCCCGAGATGGCTAGCGGCCTTTTCAATGAGCAGTTCTTC. The full variable domain, its missing parts supplied by reference TRBV7-8 and TRBJ2-1, is GAGVSQSPRYKVAKRGQDVALRCDPISGHVSLFWYQQALGQGPEFLTYFQNEAQLDKSGLPSDRFFAERPEGSVSTLKIQRTQQEDSAVYLCASSPEMASGLFNEQFFGPGTRLTVL.